This T cell receptor beta chain was recorded in a study of PD-1 blockade in classical Hodgkin lymphoma. Findings and limits, study-wide: TCR diversity at baseline was reported to be reduced in newly diagnosed patients relative to healthy donors.

V was pared by 10 bases and J by 6 bases, with 16 bases between. From germline, CDR1 is MNHNS and CDR2 SASEGT. The CDR3 runs to 13 residues. Time point specified: newly diagnosed, previously untreated cHL patient sample. Magnetic depletion of unwanted cells isolated CD4+ T cells from thawed PBMCs. What served as comparison were PBMCs in newly diagnosed, untreated classical Hodgkin lymphoma. A note on this clone: What it binds is unknown.

Libraries were prepared by immunoSEQ multiplex PCR; TCRdb keeps only in-frame clonotypes and omits some of them. The sample lists about 23,000 clones; 90% were seen once. Input material: CD4+ T cells from blood. The TCR comes from a human donor with classical Hodgkin lymphoma. The genes are TRBV6-1 and TRBJ2-1; D assignment may be TRBD1 or TRBD2 (6 bases each). The CDR3 sequence is CATREGGGNEQFF. The DNA for the CDR3 is TGTGCCACTCGGGAAGGGGGAGGCAATGAGCAGTTCTTC.